These 21 T cell receptor beta chains came from one sample sequenced in a study of regulatory T cells in long-lasting Graves disease. The time point here: newly diagnosed GD, antithyroid drugs for less than 3 months. With RNA extracted from PBMCs as input, the TCR library was made. For TCR beta, libraries came from iRepertoire HTBI primers and Arm-PCR of CDR3 regions. TCRdb independently ran MiXCR on the multiplex PCR reads; one entry per CDR3 protein. The data show 500,000 or so distinct CDR3 sequences, roughly 15% seen once. These data also featured in a second study, about T cells in Graves' hyperthyroidism and ophthalmopathy.

The input for sequencing was peripheral blood mononuclear cells (PBMCs), taken at new diagnosis, from a patient treated with antithyroid drugs. The origin of the receptors is a woman aged 35-65 years with Graves disease.

The chain couples TRBV2 to TRBJ2-1; D is unclear. The CDR3 has 13 residues. Trimming took 11 bases from V and 2 from J, leaving 13 bases between them. The germline V gene has CDR1 SNHLY and CDR2 FYNNEI. The CDR3 coding sequence is TGTGCCGGCGGCAAGAATACCTACAATGAGCAGTTCTTC. It yields the protein CAGGKNTYNEQFF.

In its sample, this clonotype was seen a few times. V usage is TRBV9 and J usage is TRBJ2-3, with 9 bases lining up with TRBD1. Germline V gene data show CDR1 as SGDLS and CDR2 as YYNGEE. This CDR3 comprises 15 residues. The V segment lost 3 bases and the J segment 4 bases; nucleotides outside the gene matches: 6. The CDR3 here is CASSARTGAADTQYF. In DNA form, the CDR3 reads TGTGCCAGCAGCGCTCGGACAGGGGCGGCAGATACGCAGTATTTT.

V gene TRBV12-5 combines with J gene TRBJ2-3; D is possibly TRBD1 (5 bases). V lost 0 bases to trimming and J lost 3 bases, with 16 bases between them. Germline-derived CDR1 and CDR2 are LGHNT and FRNRAP. This CDR3 is 17 amino acids long. The CDR3 nucleotides are TGTGCTAGTGGTTTGGTAACAGGCAGGGTAAAAACAGATACGCAGTATTTT. This gives the protein CASGLVTGRVKTDTQYF.

This clonotype was detected only a few times. The gene calls are TRBV7-6 and TRBJ1-1, with no clear D. Trimming took 3 bases from V and 0 from J, leaving 8 bases between them. This CDR3 region has 14 residues. The germline CDR1 and CDR2 sequences are SGHVS and FNYEAQ. CDR3 bases: TGTGCCAGCAGCTTTGATTCTGTGAACACTGAAGCTTTCTTT. The encoded protein is CASSFDSVNTEAFF.

The gene calls are TRBV29-1 and TRBJ2-5; D is ambiguous. The CDR3 consists of 11 residues. Trimming left V 7 bases short and J 5 bases short, with 11 bases between. Germline V lookup: CDR1 SQVTM, CDR2 ANQGSEA. DNA of the CDR3: TGCAGCGCTCTCCAGAGTGAGACCCAGTACTTC. This codes for CSALQSETQYF. Together with reference TRBV29-1 and TRBJ2-5, the CDR3 gives the full variable domain: SAVISQKPSRDICQRGTSLTIQCQVDSQVTMMFWYRQQPGQSLTLIATANQGSEATYESGFVIDKFPISRPNLTFSTLTVSNMSPEDSSIYLCSALQSETQYFGPGTRLLVL.

At least ten counts were recorded for this clonotype. The V call is TRBV7-8, the J call TRBJ1-5; no reliable D call. This CDR3 contains 16 residues. V was clipped by 3 bases and J by 2 bases, with 14 bases between them. CDR1 is SGHVS, CDR2 FQNEAQ, per germline. CDR3 sequence reads: CASSLGWERGNQPQHF. The CDR3 bases are TGTGCCAGCAGCTTGGGGTGGGAAAGGGGCAATCAGCCCCAGCATTTT.

To note about this clonotype: Being one base from a much bigger clone, this may be a read error. The chain is built from TRBV5-4 and TRBJ1-3; no definite D call. Trimming cost V 3 bases and J 0 bases, with 7 bases left between them. This CDR3 contains 14 residues. CDR1 is SGHNT, CDR2 YYREEE, per germline (reference sequence). The CDR3 reads CASSSRSSGNTIYF. CDR3 bases: TGTGCCAGCAGCTCCAGGAGCTCTGGAAACACCATATATTTT.

This clonotype was observed many times. This chain joins TRBV28 and TRBJ2-3; 9 nucleotides match TRBD1. J lost 8 bases, V lost 10 bases, and 10 bases had no gene match. Germline V lookup: CDR1 MDHEN, CDR2 SYDVKM. The CDR3 has 13 amino acids. Here the CDR3 DNA reads TGTGCCACCAGGACAGGGGCCCTGGGTACGCAGTATTTT. Translation: CATRTGALGTQYF.

This clonotype appeared a few times. This chain connects TRBV4-2 to TRBJ2-7, with D tentatively TRBD1 (6 bases). This CDR3 has 14 residues. V dropped 1 base and J dropped 4 bases, with 11 bases sitting between them. CDR1 and CDR2 (germline): LGHNA, YNFKEQ. CDR3 loop: CASSQVEQGYEQYF. The DNA for the CDR3 is TGTGCCAGCAGCCAAGTAGAACAGGGATACGAGCAGTACTTC.

This clonotype occurred a few times. The chain links TRBV5-6 to TRBJ1-4; perhaps TRBD1 as D (5 bases). This CDR3 spans 14 amino acids. Trimming shortened V by 2 bases and J by 6 bases, and 11 bases separated the two germline ends. From germline, CDR1 is SGHDT and CDR2 YYEEEE. The CDR3 loop is CASSFRQGDEKLFF. For the CDR3, the DNA is TGTGCCAGCAGCTTTCGGCAGGGTGATGAAAAACTGTTTTTT.

This clonotype was seen many times. The rearrangement joins TRBV30 to TRBJ1-1; D ambiguous. V lost 1 base to trimming and J lost 1 base, with 16 bases between them. CDR3 length: 16 residues. Germline values: CDR1 GTSNPN, CDR2 SVGIG (reference sequence). The CDR3 DNA reads TGTGCCTGGAGTGGGACGGGCGTCCCCCCGAACACTGAAGCTTTCTTT. Residues: CAWSGTGVPPNTEAFF.

This clonotype showed up just a few times. This chain uses TRBV25-1 with TRBJ2-3; D gene ambiguous. The CDR3 contains 12 residues. Looked up from germline, CDR1 is MGHDK and CDR2 is SYGVNS. V was shortened by 5 bases and J by 5 bases, with 8 bases between the two germline ends. As DNA, the CDR3 is TGTGCCAGCAGTTCCGAGAGAGATACGCAGTATTTT. Translated, it gives CASSSERDTQYF.

The table lists this clonotype with many counts. The chain is built from TRBV5-1 and TRBJ2-1, with 8 bases matching TRBD1. This CDR3 is built from 15 residues. With 0 bases clipped from V and 5 bases from J, the junction kept 4 bases outside the gene matches. The germline V gene encodes CDR1 SGHRS and CDR2 YFSETQ. CDR3 DNA: TGCGCCAGCAGCTTGGGGGGGACAGGCCACAATGAGCAGTTCTTC. It encodes CASSLGGTGHNEQFF.

This clonotype turned up a few times. The V gene is TRBV28, the J gene TRBJ2-2; D remains unclear. Trimming removed 6 bases from V and 1 base from J, with 9 bases in between. Germline CDR1 reads MDHEN; CDR2 reads SYDVKM. This CDR3 has 14 amino acids. The CDR3 spells CASRLVLNTGELFF. The CDR3 bases are TGTGCCAGCAGACTGGTCCTGAACACCGGGGAGCTGTTTTTT.

This clonotype has a count of ten or more. The V call is TRBV11-3, the J call TRBJ2-3; D is undetermined. Germline V gene data show CDR1 as SGHNT and CDR2 as YENEEA. The CDR3 is made up of 14 amino acids. V was shortened by 2 bases and J by 0 bases, with 6 bases between the two germline ends. The CDR3 loop reads CASSLFVSTDTQYF. The CDR3 DNA reads TGTGCCAGCAGCTTATTCGTTAGCACAGATACGCAGTATTTT.

This clonotype has at least ten counts. V is TRBV5-1 and J is TRBJ1-1; 7 nucleotides agree with TRBD1. Trimming cost V 8 bases and J 2 bases; bases outside gene matches: 12. The CDR3 covers 15 residues. Germline V gene sequence: CDR1 SGHRS, CDR2 YFSETQ. This CDR3 is CASASTGQTNTEAFF. As DNA, the CDR3 is TGCGCCAGTGCTTCTACGGGACAGACAAACACTGAAGCTTTCTTT. Together with reference TRBV5-1 and TRBJ1-1, the CDR3 gives the full variable domain: KAGVTQTPRYLIKTRGQQVTLSCSPISGHRSVSWYQQTPGQGLQFLFEYFSETQRNKGNFPGRFSGRQFSNSRSEMNVSTLELGDSALYLCASASTGQTNTEAFFGQGTRLTVV.

The chain is built from TRBV27 and TRBJ2-4, with TRBD1 matching over 7 bases. V lost 2 bases and J lost 13; bases outside the gene matches: 20. CDR3 length: 17 amino acids. Per germline, CDR1 MNHEY and CDR2 SMNVEV (reference sequence). The CDR3 sequence is CASSLLSSLRGTAVQYF. CDR3 nucleotides: TGTGCCAGCAGTTTACTATCCTCTCTGAGGGGGACAGCTGTACAGTACTTC.

This clonotype came up a few times. This rearrangement joins TRBV7-6 to TRBJ2-5; 9 nucleotides line up with TRBD2. Germline CDR1 is SGHVS and CDR2 is FNYEAQ. Trimming removed 3 bases from V and 1 base from J; junction bases left unmatched: 6. There are 16 residues in the CDR3. This chain's CDR3 is CASSLISSGAQETQYF. CDR3 nucleotides: TGTGCCAGCAGCTTGATATCTAGCGGGGCCCAAGAGACCCAGTACTTC.

The V gene is TRBV7-9, the J gene TRBJ2-1; D possibly corresponds to TRBD2 (6 bases). CDR1 is SEHNR, CDR2 FQNEAQ, per germline (reference sequence). The CDR3 covers 20 residues. The ends were cut back, 2 bases at V and 3 bases at J, with 26 bases in the middle. The CDR3 spells CASSLYSGGGVDYYYNEQFF. The CDR3 bases are TGTGCCAGCAGCTTATATTCGGGTGGAGGGGTCGATTACTACTACAATGAGCAGTTCTTC.

Remarks on this clonotype: Only one base separates this from a far larger clonotype, so it likely reflects a read error. The chain has TRBV19 and TRBJ2-1; D is perhaps TRBD1 (6 bases). Trimming removed 9 bases from V and 5 bases from J, with 17 bases in between. The CDR3 runs to 14 residues. CDR1 is LNHDA, CDR2 SQIVND, per germline (reference sequence). The chain's CDR3 is CASSPAGANNEQFF. The DNA of the CDR3 is TGTGCCAGCAGCCCGGCAGGGGCAAACAATGAGCAGTTCTTC.

This clonotype has ten or more counts. The rearrangement uses TRBV7-8 and TRBJ1-1, with TRBD1 matching 8 bases. Germline CDR1 reads SGHVS; CDR2 reads FQNEAQ. The CDR3 is made up of 15 amino acids. J was trimmed by 4 bases and V by 5 bases; bases with no gene match: 9. The CDR3 DNA follows: TGTGCCAGCAGCCCGGCGACAGGGGCCGTCACTGAAGCTTTCTTT. It is translated as CASSPATGAVTEAFF.